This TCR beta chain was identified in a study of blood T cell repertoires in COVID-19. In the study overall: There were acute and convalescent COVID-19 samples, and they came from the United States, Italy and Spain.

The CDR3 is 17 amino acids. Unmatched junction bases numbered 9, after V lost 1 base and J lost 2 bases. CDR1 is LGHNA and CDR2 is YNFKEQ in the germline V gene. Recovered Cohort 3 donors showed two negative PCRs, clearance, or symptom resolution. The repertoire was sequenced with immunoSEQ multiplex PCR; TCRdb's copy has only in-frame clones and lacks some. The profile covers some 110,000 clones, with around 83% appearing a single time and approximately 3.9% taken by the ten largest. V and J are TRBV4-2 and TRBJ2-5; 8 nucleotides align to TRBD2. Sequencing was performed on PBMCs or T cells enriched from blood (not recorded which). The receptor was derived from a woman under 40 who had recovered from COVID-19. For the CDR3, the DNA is TGTGCCAGCAGCCAAGCGGCTAGCGGGTACGAACAAGAGACCCAGTACTTC. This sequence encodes CASSQAASGYEQETQYF.